This T cell receptor (beta chain) was obtained from a study of ipilimumab plus nivolumab after autologous stem cell transplantation. Study context: The DLBCL cohort had primary refractory and relapsed disease, with 18-month progression-free survival of about 82% and 31%. Study-level results: The authors say TCR, Treg and microbiome findings warrant further study.

Assay used: immunoSEQ multiplex PCR; TCRdb lists only in-frame clones, some missing. Of around 21,000 clones in the sample, around 85% are singletons; the top ten hold around 7%. The ends were cut back, 7 bases at V and 8 bases at J, with 12 bases in the middle. The CDR3 is 11 amino acids. The germline V gene encodes CDR1 GTSNPN and CDR2 SVGIG (reference sequence). Patients got ipilimumab 1 mg/kg beginning 14 to 28 days post-transplant. Through week 26, nivolumab 3 mg/kg IV was given weeks 1, 4, 7, 10, then biweekly. Details on this clone: Its antigen is not identified.

V is TRBV30 and J is TRBJ2-1; D not certain. The clonotype was recovered from a male donor with diffuse large B-cell lymphoma. The sample consisted of PBMCs, taken in a trial of ipilimumab plus nivolumab as post-transplant consolidation. In DNA form, the CDR3 reads TGTGCCTCCCGCATGGTTCATGAGCAGTTCTTC. It translates to CASRMVHEQFF.